The source of this T cell receptor (beta chain) is a study of Ad26.COV2.S vaccination and SARS-CoV-2 variants. About the research overall: By the intramuscular route, Ad26.COV2.S was given once, or twice 56 days apart. Whole-study findings and limits: Placebo recipients showed lower spike-specific TCR breadth than vaccinees. The TCR breadth and depth analyses may have understated or missed part of the total T cell responses.

In germline, CDR1 is SGDLS, CDR2 YYNGEE. Between the trimmed V and J ends, which lost 0 bases and 4 bases, there was a span of 7 bases. This CDR3 has 14 residues. Treatment given: approximately 18 received Ad26.COV2.S at low or high dose, single or two shots; several received placebo; per-sample allocation not given. Each sample was drawn 63 days after the first injection (of vaccine or placebo). A Boston adult aged 18-55 years was the donor. In the case of this clone: Its antigen is currently unknown.

Sequenced by immunoSEQ multiplex PCR; TCRdb stores in-frame clones only, minus some. The sample carries around 450,000 clones, approximately 90% recorded once. The clonotype originates from a person between 18 and 60 years old who received the Ad26.COV2.S COVID-19 vaccine or a placebo. This rearrangement joins TRBV9 to TRBJ2-2; D not resolved. Sequenced material: peripheral blood, taken in a trial of Ad26.COV2.S vaccine versus placebo. The CDR3 bases are TGTGCCAGCAGCGTAGGCAGCAGCACCGGGGAGCTGTTTTTT. Translation gives CASSVGSSTGELFF. Using reference TRBV9 and TRBJ2-2 for the parts outside the CDR3, the full variable domain is DSGVTQTPKHLITATGQRVTLRCSPRSGDLSVYWYQQSLDQGLQFLIQYYNGEERAKGNILERFSAQQFPDLHSELNLSSLELGDSALYFCASSVGSSTGELFFGEGSRLTVL.